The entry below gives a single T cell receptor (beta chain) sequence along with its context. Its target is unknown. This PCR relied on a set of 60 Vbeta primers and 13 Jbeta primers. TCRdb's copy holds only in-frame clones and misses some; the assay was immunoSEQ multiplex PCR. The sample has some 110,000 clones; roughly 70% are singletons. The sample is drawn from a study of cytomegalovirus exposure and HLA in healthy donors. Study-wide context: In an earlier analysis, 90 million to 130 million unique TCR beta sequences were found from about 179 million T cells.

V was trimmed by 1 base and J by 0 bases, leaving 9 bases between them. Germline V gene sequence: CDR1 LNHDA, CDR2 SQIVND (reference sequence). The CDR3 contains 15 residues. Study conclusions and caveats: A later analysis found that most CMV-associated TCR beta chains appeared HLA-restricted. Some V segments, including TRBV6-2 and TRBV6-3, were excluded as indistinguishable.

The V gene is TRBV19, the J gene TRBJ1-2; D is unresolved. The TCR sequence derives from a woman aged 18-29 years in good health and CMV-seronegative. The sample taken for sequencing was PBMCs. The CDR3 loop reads CASSIGGVSNYGYTF. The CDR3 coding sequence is TGTGCCAGTAGTATAGGAGGAGTCTCTAACTATGGCTACACCTTC.